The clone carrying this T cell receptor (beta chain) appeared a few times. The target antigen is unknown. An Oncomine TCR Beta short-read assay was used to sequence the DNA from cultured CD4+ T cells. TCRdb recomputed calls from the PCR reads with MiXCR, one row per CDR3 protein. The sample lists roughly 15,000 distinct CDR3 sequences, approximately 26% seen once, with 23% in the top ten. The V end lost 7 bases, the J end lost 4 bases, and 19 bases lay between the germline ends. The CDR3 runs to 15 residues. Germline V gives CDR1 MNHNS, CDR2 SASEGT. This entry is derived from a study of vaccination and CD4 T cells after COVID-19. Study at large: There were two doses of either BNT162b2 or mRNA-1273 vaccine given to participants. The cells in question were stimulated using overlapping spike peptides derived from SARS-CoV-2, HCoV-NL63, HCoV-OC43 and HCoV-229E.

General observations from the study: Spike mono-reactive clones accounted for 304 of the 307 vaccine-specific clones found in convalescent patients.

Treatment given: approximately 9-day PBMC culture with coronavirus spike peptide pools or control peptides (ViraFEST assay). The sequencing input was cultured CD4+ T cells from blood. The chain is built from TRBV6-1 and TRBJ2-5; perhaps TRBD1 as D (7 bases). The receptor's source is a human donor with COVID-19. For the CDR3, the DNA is TGTGCCAGCACCCCGACAGGGCAGGGGGGAGAGACCCAGTACTTC. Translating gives CASTPTGQGGETQYF.